The rows below give T cell receptor beta chains drawn from one sample of a study of blood T cell repertoires in COVID-19. Using immunoSEQ multiplex PCR, the repertoire was profiled, and TCRdb retains in-frame clones only, with some absent. The repertoire consists of 240,000 or so clones, with more than 75% occurring once and the leading ten covering approximately 3%. The sample comprised peripheral blood. Every receptor here comes from a woman aged 30 to 39 who had recovered from COVID-19. Each CDR3 is given with its conserved first and last residue. A D gene is named only where the DNA matches it firmly. Rows give clone size only sometimes, using once, few, many, or a class for an expanded clone.

v_call	d_call	clone_size	j_call	cdr3_aa	cdr3_nt
TRBV2	.	.	TRBJ2-1	CASRSFNNEQFF	TGTGCCAGCAGAAGCTTTAACAATGAGCAGTTCTTC
TRBV9	.	.	TRBJ2-3	CASSVGGVEYSTDTQYF	TGTGCCAGCAGCGTCGGAGGGGTGGAATATAGCACAGATACGCAGTATTTT
TRBV11-2	.	.	TRBJ2-3	CASSLDLRGQWDTQYF	TGTGCCAGCAGCTTAGATCTTAGAGGCCAGTGGGATACGCAGTATTTT
TRBV4-1	.	.	TRBJ1-2	CASSPSDTVYGYTF	TGCGCCAGCAGCCCATCAGACACAGTCTATGGCTACACCTTC
TRBV4-1	.	.	TRBJ1-6	CASSPKDTLHF	TGCGCCAGCAGCCCCAAGGACACCCTCCACTTT
TRBV7-2	.	.	TRBJ2-5	CASSLAGGVETQYF	TGTGCCAGCAGCTTAGCTGGAGGAGTGGAGACCCAGTACTTC
TRBV29-1	.	.	TRBJ2-4	CSAAKGGGINIQYF	TGCAGCGCCGCGAAGGGGGGGGGAATAAACATTCAGTACTTC
TRBV15	TRBD1	once	TRBJ1-1	CATSKIGQGRMGTEAFF	TGTGCCACCAGCAAAATAGGACAGGGTAGAATGGGTACTGAAGCTTTCTTT
TRBV10-3	TRBD1	once	TRBJ1-5	CAISDAGTDQPQHF	TGTGCCATCAGTGACGCCGGGACAGATCAGCCCCAGCATTTT
TRBV2	.	.	TRBJ1-5	CASRGRGVNQPQHF	TGTGCCAGCAGGGGCCGTGGCGTCAATCAGCCCCAGCATTTT
TRBV5-6	TRBD2	.	TRBJ2-7	CASTSSGGAAYEQYF	TGTGCCAGCACCTCTAGCGGGGGCGCAGCCTACGAGCAGTACTTC
TRBV19	TRBD1	.	TRBJ1-2	CASSTTGTGVHRGYTF	TGTGCCAGTAGTACGACCGGGACAGGGGTTCATCGTGGCTACACCTTC
TRBV27	TRBD1	.	TRBJ2-5	CASSFRTGVIQETQYF	TGTGCCAGCAGTTTCCGGACAGGGGTAATACAAGAGACCCAGTACTTC
TRBV10-2	.	few	TRBJ1-5	CASSSPGISNQPQHF	TGCGCCAGCAGTTCCCCGGGGATTAGCAATCAGCCCCAGCATTTT
TRBV5-6	.	.	TRBJ2-3	CASSLVSSRHTDTQYF	TGTGCCAGCAGCTTGGTGTCATCGAGACACACAGATACGCAGTATTTT
TRBV5-1	TRBD1	.	TRBJ2-3	CASSFGTEAQSDTQYF	TGCGCCAGCAGCTTTGGGACAGAGGCCCAATCAGATACGCAGTATTTT
TRBV6-5	TRBD2	.	TRBJ2-3	CASSYGSGGADTQYF	TGTGCCAGCAGTTACGGTAGCGGGGGGGCCGATACGCAGTATTTT